One and the same sample provided the 17 T cell receptor beta chains below, sequenced in a study of metastatic and nonmetastatic thyroid tumors. No patient received treatment before thyroid surgery. Via MiXCR, TCRdb re-called the PCR reads. This table has tens of thousands of clones, roughly 14% appearing once. Sequencing input: blood. Every receptor here comes from a female donor with papillary thyroid cancer or a benign thyroid nodule (not recorded which). Some clones in this sample may be carry-over from other donors' samples.

This clone came up a few times. The CDR3, as DNA: TGTGCCAGCAGTTTATTAGGTAGCGGGTCCTACGAGCAGTACTTC. This gives the protein CASSLLGSGSYEQYF. This chain joins TRBV27 and TRBJ2-7; the match to TRBD2 covers 7 bases. Looked up from germline, CDR1 is MNHEY and CDR2 is SMNVEV (reference sequence). The V segment lost 1 base and the J segment 1 base; nucleotides outside the gene matches: 4. The CDR3 length is 15 residues.

This clone is labeled as medium-sized. The chain is built from TRBV6-1 and TRBJ1-1, with TRBD1 as a possible D gene (5 bases). The CDR3 spans 14 residues. CDR1 is MNHNS and CDR2 is SASEGT in the germline V gene. V lost 2 bases and J 5 bases, leaving 12 bases between the germline ends. DNA for the CDR3: TGTGCCAGCAGTGAAAAACCTGGGGGGACTGAAGCTTTCTTT. This encodes CASSEKPGGTEAFF.

The sample holds many counts of this clone. J is TRBJ2-2 and V is TRBV15, with unresolved D. V lost 0 bases to trimming and J lost 0 bases, with 8 bases between them. From germline, CDR1 is LNHNV and CDR2 YYDKDF (reference sequence). The CDR3 totals 16 residues. CDR3 nucleotide sequence: TGTGCCACCAGCAGAGATAGGCTAGCGAACACCGGGGAGCTGTTTTTT. This translates into CATSRDRLANTGELFF.

This clone has a handful of counts. It is likely a read error, because the conserved phenylalanine at the end of the CDR3 is missing. The V call is TRBV28, the J call TRBJ1-1; D is ambiguous. Per the germline V gene, CDR1 is MDHEN and CDR2 is SYDVKM. This CDR3 contains 14 residues. The CDR3 reads CASILGGRGTEAFL. CDR3 coding DNA: TGTGCCAGCATTTTAGGAGGACGGGGCACTGAAGCTTTCCTT.

Concerning this clone itself: One end of the junction is discordant with germline, which a read error may explain. The V call is TRBV9, the J call TRBJ2-3, with D perhaps TRBD2 (7 bases). There are 16 residues in the CDR3. CDR1 and CDR2 (germline): SGDLS, YYNGEE. The CDR3 DNA sequence: TGTGCCAGCAGCGTAGAGGGAGGGAGCAGGACAGATACGCAGTATTTC. Encoded protein: CASSVEGGSRTDTQYF.

J is TRBJ2-3 and V is TRBV12-3 or TRBV12-4, with TRBD1 matching 7 bases. With 0 bases clipped from V and 2 bases from J, the junction kept 11 bases outside the gene matches. The CDR3 is 18 amino acids. The CDR3 region has the DNA TGTGCCAGCAGTTTAGCGCTTAGGGGACAGATAATCACAGATACGCAGTATTTT. Amino acid sequence: CASSLALRGQIITDTQYF.

There are many counts of this clone. The rearrangement links TRBV11-2 to TRBJ2-7; 9 bases align to TRBD1. CDR3 length equals 16 residues. Germline-derived CDR1 and CDR2 are SGHAT and FQNNGV. The V and J ends lost 0 bases and 6 bases, in that order; junction bases with no gene match: 9. The CDR3 coding sequence is TGTGCCAGCAGCTTAGATCCCGGACAGGGGAAGGGCGAGCAGTACTTC. Its translation: CASSLDPGQGKGEQYF.

This clone was observed many times. The rearrangement joins TRBV20-1 to TRBJ1-2; weak D call: TRBD1 (6 bases). Between the trimmed V and J ends, which lost 1 base and 4 bases, there was a span of 13 bases. The CDR3 totals 14 residues. Germline lookup yields CDR1 DFQATT and CDR2 SNEGSKA (reference sequence). The CDR3 loop is CSARVGGGGYGYTF. The CDR3 region has the DNA TGCAGTGCTAGAGTCGGGGGCGGTGGCTATGGCTACACCTTC.

This clone occurred many times. This chain connects TRBV11-2 to TRBJ1-3; D unclear. Germline V gives CDR1 SGHAT, CDR2 FQNNGV. V lost 5 bases and J 3 bases, leaving 14 bases between the germline ends. This CDR3 region has 15 residues. Written as DNA, the CDR3 is TGTGCCAGCAGCCTTGGCGGGGTGGATGGAAACACCATATATTTT. Protein sequence: CASSLGGVDGNTIYF.

This clone was seen ten or more times. The chain uses TRBV4-2 and TRBJ2-3; D might be TRBD2 (5 bases). Trimming took 4 bases from V and 7 from J, leaving 18 bases between them. Germline CDR1 is LGHNA and CDR2 is YNFKEQ. This CDR3 is 15 amino acids long. The DNA for the CDR3 is TGTGCCAGCAGCCCAATGGCCACTTCGGGGAATACGCAGTATTTT. Amino acid sequence: CASSPMATSGNTQYF.

This clone was seen a few times. An end of the junction does not agree with germline; a read error may underlie this. The chain has TRBV27 and TRBJ2-7, with D unresolved. The CDR3 length is 12 residues. Germline CDR1 and CDR2: MNHEY and SMNVEV (reference sequence). CDR3 in DNA: TGCACCAGCAGTTTACCGTGCTACGAGCAGTACTTC. The encoded protein is CTSSLPCYEQYF.

This clone was seen a handful of times. The sample holds other DNA sequences that translate to the same CDR3. The rearrangement links TRBV28 to TRBJ1-5; D is undetermined. The V gene's germline CDR1 is MDHEN and CDR2 SYDVKM. CDR3 length equals 16 residues. Trimming pared 4 bases from V and 4 bases from J, leaving 17 bases between. CDR3 protein: CASSSAVGFGNQPQHF. For the CDR3, the DNA is TGTGCCAGCAGTTCCGCCGTTGGTTTTGGGAATCAGCCCCAGCATTTT.

This clone has at least ten counts. J is TRBJ2-1 and V is TRBV11-1; 9 nucleotides align to TRBD1. With 5 bases clipped from V and 6 bases from J, the junction kept 8 bases outside the gene matches. The CDR3 has 15 residues. Germline values: CDR1 SGHAT, CDR2 FQDESV (reference sequence). CDR3 bases: TGTGCCAGCAGCAGGACAGGGGCCCTGATCAATGAGCAGTTCTTC. Translation gives CASSRTGALINEQFF. Full variable domain (rest looked up from reference TRBV11-1 and TRBJ2-1): EAEVAQSPRYKITEKSQAVAFWCDPISGHATLYWYRQILGQGPELLVQFQDESVVDDSQLPKDRFSAERLKGVDSTLKIQPAELGDSAMYLCASSRTGALINEQFFGPGTRLTVL.

This clone was counted at least ten times. The genes are TRBV28 and TRBJ2-7; TRBD2 matches 7 bases. Germline V CDR1 and CDR2: MDHEN, SYDVKM. The CDR3 is 16 amino acids. V was pared by 8 bases and J by 0 bases, with 13 bases of the junction left unmatched. The CDR3 bases are TGTGCCAGCCCTTCTAGCGGCCTATATTTCTCCTACGAGCAGTACTTC. It codes for CASPSSGLYFSYEQYF.

This rearrangement joins TRBV10-3 to TRBJ1-5, with unresolved D. The CDR3 contains 11 residues. Germline values: CDR1 ENHRY, CDR2 SYGVKD. V was pared by 9 bases and J by 9 bases, with 12 bases between. The CDR3: CAILGSGPQHF. The CDR3 bases are TGTGCCATTCTGGGGTCCGGGCCCCAGCATTTT.

Details on this clone: Its ends do not fully match the called genes, so a read error is possible. J is TRBJ2-2 and V is TRBV7-3; D unclear. The CDR3 runs 14 residues. Germline values: CDR1 SGHTA, CDR2 FQGTGA. This CDR3 reads CTSATDPPAVELFF. Here the CDR3 DNA reads TGTACCAGCGCCACTGACCCCCCCGCAGTGGAGCTGTTTTTT.

This clone has a handful of counts. The V and J genes are TRBV6-5 and TRBJ1-2, with TRBD1 as a possible D gene (5 bases). From germline, CDR1 is MNHEY and CDR2 SVGAGI. The CDR3 has 15 amino acids. Trimming shortened V by 1 base and J by 0 bases, and 9 bases separated the two germline ends. CDR3 DNA: TGTGCCAGCAGTTACTACGACAGATCTAACTATGGCTACACCTTC. Amino acid sequence: CASSYYDRSNYGYTF.